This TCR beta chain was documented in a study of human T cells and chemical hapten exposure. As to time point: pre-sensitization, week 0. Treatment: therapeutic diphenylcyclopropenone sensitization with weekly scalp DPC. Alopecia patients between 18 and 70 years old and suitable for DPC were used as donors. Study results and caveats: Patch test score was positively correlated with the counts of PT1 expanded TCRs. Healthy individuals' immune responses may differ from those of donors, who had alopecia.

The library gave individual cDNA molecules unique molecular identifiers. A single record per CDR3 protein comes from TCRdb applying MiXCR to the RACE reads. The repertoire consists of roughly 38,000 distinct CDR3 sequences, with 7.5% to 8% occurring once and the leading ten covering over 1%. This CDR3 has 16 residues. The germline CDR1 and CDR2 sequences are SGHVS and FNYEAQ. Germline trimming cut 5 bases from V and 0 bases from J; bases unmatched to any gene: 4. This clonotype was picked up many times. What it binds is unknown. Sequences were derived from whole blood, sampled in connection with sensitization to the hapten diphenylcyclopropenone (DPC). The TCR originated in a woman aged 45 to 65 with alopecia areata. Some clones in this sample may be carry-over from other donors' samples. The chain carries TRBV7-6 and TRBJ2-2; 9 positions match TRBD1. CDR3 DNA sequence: TGTGCCAGCAGCAGAACAGGGGGCTCGAACACCGGGGAGCTGTTTTTT. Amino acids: CASSRTGGSNTGELFF.